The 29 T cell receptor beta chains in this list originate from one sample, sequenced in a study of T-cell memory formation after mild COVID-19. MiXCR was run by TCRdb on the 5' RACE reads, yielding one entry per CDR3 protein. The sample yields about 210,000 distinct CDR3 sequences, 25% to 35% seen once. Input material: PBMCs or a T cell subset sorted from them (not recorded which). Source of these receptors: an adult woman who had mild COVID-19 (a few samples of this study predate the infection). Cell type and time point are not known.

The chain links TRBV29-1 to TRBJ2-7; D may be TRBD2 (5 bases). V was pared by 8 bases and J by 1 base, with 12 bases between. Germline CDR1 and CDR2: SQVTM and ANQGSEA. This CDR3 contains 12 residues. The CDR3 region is CSFLRDSYEQYF. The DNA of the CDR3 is TGCAGCTTCCTCCGGGATTCCTACGAGCAGTACTTC.

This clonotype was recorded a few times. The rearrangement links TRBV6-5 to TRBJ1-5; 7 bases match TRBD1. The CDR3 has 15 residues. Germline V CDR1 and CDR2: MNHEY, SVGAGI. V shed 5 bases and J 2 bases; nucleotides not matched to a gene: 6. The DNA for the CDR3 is TGTGCCAGCAGTAAAGACAGGGTACGCAATCAGCCCCAGCATTTT. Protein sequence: CASSKDRVRNQPQHF.

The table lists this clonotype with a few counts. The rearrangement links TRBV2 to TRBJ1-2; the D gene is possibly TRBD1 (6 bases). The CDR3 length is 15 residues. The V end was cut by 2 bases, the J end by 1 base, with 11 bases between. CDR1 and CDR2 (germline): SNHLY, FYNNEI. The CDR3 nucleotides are TGTGCCAGCAGTGAAACCCTACAGGGTAACTATGGCTACACCTTC. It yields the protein CASSETLQGNYGYTF.

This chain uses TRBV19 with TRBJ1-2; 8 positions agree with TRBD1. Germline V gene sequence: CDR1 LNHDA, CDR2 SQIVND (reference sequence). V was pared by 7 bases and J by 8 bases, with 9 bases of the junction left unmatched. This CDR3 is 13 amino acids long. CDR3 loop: CASKERDRGGYTF. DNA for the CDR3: TGTGCCAGTAAAGAACGCGACAGGGGCGGCTACACCTTC.

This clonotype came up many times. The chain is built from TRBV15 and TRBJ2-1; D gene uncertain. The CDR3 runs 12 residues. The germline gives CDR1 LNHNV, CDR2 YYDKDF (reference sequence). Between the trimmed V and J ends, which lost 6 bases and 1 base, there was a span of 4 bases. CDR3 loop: CATRSSYNEQFF. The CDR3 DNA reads TGTGCCACCAGGAGTTCCTACAATGAGCAGTTCTTC.

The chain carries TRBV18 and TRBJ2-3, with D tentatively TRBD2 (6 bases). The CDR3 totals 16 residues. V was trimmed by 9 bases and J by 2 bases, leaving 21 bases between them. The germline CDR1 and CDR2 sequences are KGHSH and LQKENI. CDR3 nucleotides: TGTGCCAGTTCAAATCTGGACTCGGACTACACAGATACGCAGTATTTT. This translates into CASSNLDSDYTDTQYF.

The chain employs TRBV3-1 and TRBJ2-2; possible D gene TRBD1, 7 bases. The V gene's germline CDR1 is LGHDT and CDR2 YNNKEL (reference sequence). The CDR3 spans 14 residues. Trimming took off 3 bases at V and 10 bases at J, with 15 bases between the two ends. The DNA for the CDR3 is TGTGCCAGCAGCCACCAGACAGGGCGGGAGGAGCTGTTTTTT. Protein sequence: CASSHQTGREELFF. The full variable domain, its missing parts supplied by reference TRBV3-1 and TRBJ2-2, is DTAVSQTPKYLVTQMGNDKSIKCEQNLGHDTMYWYKQDSKKFLKIMFSYNNKELIINETVPNRFSPKSPDKAHLNLHINSLELGDSAVYFCASSHQTGREELFFGEGSRLTVL.

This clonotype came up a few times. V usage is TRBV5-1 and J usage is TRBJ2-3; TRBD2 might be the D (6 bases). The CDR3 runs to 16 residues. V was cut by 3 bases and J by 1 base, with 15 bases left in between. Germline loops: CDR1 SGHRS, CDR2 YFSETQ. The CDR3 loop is CASSSTTSPGTDTQYF. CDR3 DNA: TGCGCCAGCAGCTCGACGACTAGTCCTGGCACAGATACGCAGTATTTT.

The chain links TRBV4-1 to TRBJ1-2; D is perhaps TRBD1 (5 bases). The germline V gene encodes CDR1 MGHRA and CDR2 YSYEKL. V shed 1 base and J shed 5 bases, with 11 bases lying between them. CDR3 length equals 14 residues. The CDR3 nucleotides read TGCGCCAGCAGCCAAGCCGGGACGGATTATGGCTACACCTTC. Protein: CASSQAGTDYGYTF.

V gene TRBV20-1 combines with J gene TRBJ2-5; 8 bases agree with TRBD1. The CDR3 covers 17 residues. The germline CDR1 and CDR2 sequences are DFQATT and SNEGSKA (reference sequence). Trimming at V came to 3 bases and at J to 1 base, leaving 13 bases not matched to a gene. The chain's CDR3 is CSARDASSGQGQETQYF. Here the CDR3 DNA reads TGCAGTGCTAGGGATGCCTCTTCTGGACAGGGCCAAGAGACCCAGTACTTC.

The CDR3: CASTLGQSSYNEQFF. As DNA, the CDR3 is TGTGCCAGCACCCTAGGACAGAGCTCCTACAATGAGCAGTTCTTC. The chain joins TRBV28 to TRBJ2-1; maybe TRBD1 (6 bases). Trimming cost V 7 bases and J 0 bases, with 13 bases left between them. Germline CDR1 and CDR2: MDHEN and SYDVKM. The CDR3 totals 15 residues.

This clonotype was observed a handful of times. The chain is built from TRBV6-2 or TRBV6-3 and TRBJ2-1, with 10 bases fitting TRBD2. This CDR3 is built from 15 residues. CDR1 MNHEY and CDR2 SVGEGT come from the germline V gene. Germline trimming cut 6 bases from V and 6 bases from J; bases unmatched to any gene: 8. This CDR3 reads CASSSGTSDANEQFF. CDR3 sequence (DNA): TGTGCCAGCAGCTCCGGGACTAGCGATGCCAATGAGCAGTTCTTC.

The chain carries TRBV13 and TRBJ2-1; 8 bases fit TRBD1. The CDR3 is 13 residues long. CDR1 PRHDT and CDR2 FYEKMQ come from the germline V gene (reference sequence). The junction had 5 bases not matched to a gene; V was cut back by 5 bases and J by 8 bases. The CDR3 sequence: CASSQGARDEQFF. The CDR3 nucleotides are TGTGCCAGCAGCCAGGGGGCCCGGGATGAGCAGTTCTTC.

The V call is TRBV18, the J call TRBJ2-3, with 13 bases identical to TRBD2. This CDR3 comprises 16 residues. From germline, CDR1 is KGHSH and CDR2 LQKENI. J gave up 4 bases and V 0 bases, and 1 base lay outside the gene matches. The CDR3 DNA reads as TGTGCCAGCTCACCACCACTAGCGGGGGGGCCAGATACGCAGTATTTT. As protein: CASSPPLAGGPDTQYF.

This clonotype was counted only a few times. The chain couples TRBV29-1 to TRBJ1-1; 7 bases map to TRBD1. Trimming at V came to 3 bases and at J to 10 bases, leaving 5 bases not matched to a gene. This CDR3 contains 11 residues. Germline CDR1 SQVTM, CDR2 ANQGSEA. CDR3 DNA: TGCAGCGTTGAGGAGGGGGCGCGAGCTTTCTTT. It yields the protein CSVEEGARAFF.

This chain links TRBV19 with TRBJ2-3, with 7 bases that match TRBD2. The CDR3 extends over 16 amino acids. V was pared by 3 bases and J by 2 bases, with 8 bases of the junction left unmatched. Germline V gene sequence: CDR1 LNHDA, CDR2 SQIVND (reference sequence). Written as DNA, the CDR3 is TGTGCCAGTAGTATGACTAGCTACGAAGTCACAGATACGCAGTATTTT. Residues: CASSMTSYEVTDTQYF.

CDR3 sequence reads: CASSRTSGRMETQYF. As DNA, the CDR3 is TGTGCCAGCAGCAGGACTAGCGGGAGAATGGAGACCCAGTACTTC. This chain joins TRBV7-2 and TRBJ2-5, with TRBD2 identical over 13 bases. Germline assignment: CDR1 SGHTA and CDR2 FQGNSA. Trimming took 5 bases from V and 5 from J; bases not matched to a gene: 5. CDR3 length: 15 residues.

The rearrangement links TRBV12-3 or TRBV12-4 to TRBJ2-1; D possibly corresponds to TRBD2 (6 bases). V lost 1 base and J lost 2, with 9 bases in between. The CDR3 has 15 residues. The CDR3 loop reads CASSLGGEAYNEQFF. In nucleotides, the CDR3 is TGTGCCAGCAGTTTAGGCGGGGAAGCCTACAATGAGCAGTTCTTC.

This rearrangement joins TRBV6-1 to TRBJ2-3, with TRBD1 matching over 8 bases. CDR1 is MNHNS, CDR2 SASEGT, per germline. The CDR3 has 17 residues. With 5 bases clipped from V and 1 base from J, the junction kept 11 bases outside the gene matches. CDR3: CASSRFADREGTDTQYF. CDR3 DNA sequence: TGTGCCAGCAGTCGATTCGCGGACAGGGAGGGCACAGATACGCAGTATTTT.

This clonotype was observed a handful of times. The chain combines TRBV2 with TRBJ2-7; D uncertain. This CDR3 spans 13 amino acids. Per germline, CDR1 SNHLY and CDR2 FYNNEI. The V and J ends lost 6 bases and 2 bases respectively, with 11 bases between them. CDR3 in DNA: TGTGCCAGCAGGGTTAAGGGCCCCTACGAGCAGTACTTC. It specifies CASRVKGPYEQYF. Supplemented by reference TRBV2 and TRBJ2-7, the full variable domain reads EPEVTQTPSHQVTQMGQEVILRCVPISNHLYFYWYRQILGQKVEFLVSFYNNEISEKSEIFDDQFSVERPDGSNFTLKIRSTKLEDSAMYFCASRVKGPYEQYFGPGTRLTVT.

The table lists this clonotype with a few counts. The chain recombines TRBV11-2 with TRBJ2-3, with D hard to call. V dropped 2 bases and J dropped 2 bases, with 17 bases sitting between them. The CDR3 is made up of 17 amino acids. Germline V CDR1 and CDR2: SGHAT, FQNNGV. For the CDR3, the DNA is TGTGCCAGCAGCTTACTCCACGGACGACTTCTCACAGATACGCAGTATTTT. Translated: CASSLLHGRLLTDTQYF. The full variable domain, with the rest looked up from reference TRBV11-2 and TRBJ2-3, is EAGVAQSPRYKIIEKRQSVAFWCNPISGHATLYWYQQILGQGPKLLIQFQNNGVVDDSQLPKDRFSAERLKGVDSTLKIQPAKLEDSAVYLCASSLLHGRLLTDTQYFGPGTRLTVL.

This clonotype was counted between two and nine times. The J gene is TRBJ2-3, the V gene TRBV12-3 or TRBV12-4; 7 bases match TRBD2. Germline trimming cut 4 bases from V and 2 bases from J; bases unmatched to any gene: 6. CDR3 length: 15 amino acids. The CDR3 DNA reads TGTGCCAGCAGTTCCCTGGGGGGGTTCACAGATACGCAGTATTTT. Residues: CASSSLGGFTDTQYF.

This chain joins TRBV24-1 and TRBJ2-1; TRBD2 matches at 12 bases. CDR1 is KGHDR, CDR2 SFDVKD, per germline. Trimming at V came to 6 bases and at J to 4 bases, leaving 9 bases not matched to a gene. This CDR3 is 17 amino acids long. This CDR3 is CATSLSRTSGMYNEQFF. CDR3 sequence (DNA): TGTGCCACCAGTCTATCACGGACTAGCGGGATGTACAATGAGCAGTTCTTC.

CDR3 nucleotides: TGTGCCACCAGCACCCGACAGGGTTCACCCCTCCACTTT. This translates into CATSTRQGSPLHF. The V and J genes are TRBV15 and TRBJ1-6; 7 nucleotides match TRBD1. Germline-derived CDR1 and CDR2 are LNHNV and YYDKDF (reference sequence). CDR3 length: 13 amino acids. Trimming at V came to 4 bases and at J to 9 bases, leaving 3 bases not matched to a gene. Together with reference TRBV15 and TRBJ1-6, the CDR3 gives the full variable domain: DAMVIQNPRYQVTQFGKPVTLSCSQTLNHNVMYWYQQKSSQAPKLLFHYYDKDFNNEADTPDNFQSRRPNTSFCFLDIRSPGLGDTAMYLCATSTRQGSPLHFGNGTRLTVT.

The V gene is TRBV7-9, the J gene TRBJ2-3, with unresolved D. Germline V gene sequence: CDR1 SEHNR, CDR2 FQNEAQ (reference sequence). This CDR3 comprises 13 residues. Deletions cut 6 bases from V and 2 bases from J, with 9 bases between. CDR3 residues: CASRPDTTDTQYF. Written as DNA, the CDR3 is TGTGCCAGCAGACCTGATACCACAGATACGCAGTATTTT.

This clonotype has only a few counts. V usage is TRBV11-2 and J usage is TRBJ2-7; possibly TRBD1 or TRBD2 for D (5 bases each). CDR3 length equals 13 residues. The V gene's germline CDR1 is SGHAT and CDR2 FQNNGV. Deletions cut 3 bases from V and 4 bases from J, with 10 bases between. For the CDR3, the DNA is TGTGCCAGCAGCTTCTACGAGGGGTACGAGCAGTACTTC. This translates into CASSFYEGYEQYF.

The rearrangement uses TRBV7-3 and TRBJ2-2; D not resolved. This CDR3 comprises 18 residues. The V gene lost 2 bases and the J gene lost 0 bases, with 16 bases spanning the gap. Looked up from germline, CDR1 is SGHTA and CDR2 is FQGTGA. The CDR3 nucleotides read TGTGCCAGCAGCTTAGAGGCCCGCAGGAGTGCGAACACCGGGGAGCTGTTTTTT. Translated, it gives CASSLEARRSANTGELFF.

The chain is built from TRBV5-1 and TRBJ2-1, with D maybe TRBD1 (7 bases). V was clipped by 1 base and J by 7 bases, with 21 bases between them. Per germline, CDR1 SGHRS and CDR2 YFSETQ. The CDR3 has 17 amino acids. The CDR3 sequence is CASSLRVSRQGGNEQFF. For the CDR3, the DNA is TGCGCCAGCAGCTTGAGGGTTAGTAGACAGGGAGGTAATGAGCAGTTCTTC.

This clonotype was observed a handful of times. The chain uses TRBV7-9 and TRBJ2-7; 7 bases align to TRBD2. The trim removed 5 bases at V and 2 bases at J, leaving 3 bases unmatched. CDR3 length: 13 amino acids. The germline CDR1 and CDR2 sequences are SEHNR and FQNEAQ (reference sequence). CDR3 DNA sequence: TGTGCCAGCAGCCCAAGCGGGGCCTACGAGCAGTACTTC. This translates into CASSPSGAYEQYF.